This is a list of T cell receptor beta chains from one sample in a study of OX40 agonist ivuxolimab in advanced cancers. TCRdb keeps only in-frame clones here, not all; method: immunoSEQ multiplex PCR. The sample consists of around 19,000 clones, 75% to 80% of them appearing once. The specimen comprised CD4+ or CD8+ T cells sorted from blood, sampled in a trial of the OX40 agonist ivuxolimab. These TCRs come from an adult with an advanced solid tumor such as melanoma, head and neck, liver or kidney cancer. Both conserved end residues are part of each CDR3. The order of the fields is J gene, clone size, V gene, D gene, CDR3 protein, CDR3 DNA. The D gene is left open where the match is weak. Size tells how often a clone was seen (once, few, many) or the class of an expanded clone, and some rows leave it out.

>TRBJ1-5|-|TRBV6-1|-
CASSIIDQSNQPQHF
TGTGCCAGTAGCATCATTGACCAAAGCAATCAGCCCCAGCATTTT
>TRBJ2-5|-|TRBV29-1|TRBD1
CSANGTDRELGQETQYF
TGCAGCGCTAACGGAACCGACAGGGAACTGGGGCAAGAGACCCAGTACTTC
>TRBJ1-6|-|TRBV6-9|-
CASSRPSNSPLHF
TGTGCCAGCAGCCGTCCATCTAATTCACCCCTCCACTTT
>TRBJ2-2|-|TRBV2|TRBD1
CASEGTGGTNTGELFF
TGTGCCAGTGAAGGGACAGGGGGCACGAACACCGGGGAGCTGTTTTTT
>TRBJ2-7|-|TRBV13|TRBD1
CASSPDMMTGSYEQYF
TGTGCCAGCAGCCCGGACATGATGACAGGGTCCTACGAGCAGTACTTC
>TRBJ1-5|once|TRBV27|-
CASSSQGLGNQPQHF
TGTGCCAGCAGCAGCCAGGGGCTAGGCAATCAGCCCCAGCATTTT
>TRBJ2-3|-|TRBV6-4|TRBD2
CASSLSAGGTDTQYF
TGTGCCAGCAGTCTGTCAGCGGGAGGTACAGATACGCAGTATTTT
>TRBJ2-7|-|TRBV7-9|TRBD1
CASRGPTGTRNEQYF
TGTGCCAGCAGGGGCCCGACAGGGACAAGGAACGAGCAGTACTTC
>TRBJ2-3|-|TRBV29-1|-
CSVVWGSGDTQYF
TGCAGCGTTGTATGGGGGAGTGGAGATACGCAGTATTTT
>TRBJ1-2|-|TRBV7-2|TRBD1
CASSLIAGQPILSNYGYTF
TGTGCCAGCAGCTTAATCGCGGGACAGCCAATATTATCTAACTATGGCTACACCTTC
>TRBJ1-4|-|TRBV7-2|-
CASSPESGRTNEKLFF
TGTGCCAGCAGCCCCGAAAGTGGGCGGACGAATGAAAAACTGTTTTTT
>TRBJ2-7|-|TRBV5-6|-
CASSLPGESYEQYF
TGTGCCAGCAGCTTACCCGGCGAATCCTACGAGCAGTACTTC
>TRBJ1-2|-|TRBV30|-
CAWTPGILYGYTF
TGTGCCTGGACCCCCGGGATCCTCTATGGCTACACCTTC
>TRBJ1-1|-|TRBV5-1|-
CASSFQPDGTEAFF
TGCGCCAGCAGCTTCCAACCCGACGGGACTGAAGCTTTCTTT
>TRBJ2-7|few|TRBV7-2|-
CASSPGPGWSEQYF
TGTGCCAGCAGCCCGGGGCCCGGATGGAGCGAGCAGTACTTC
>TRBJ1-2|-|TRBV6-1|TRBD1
CASRDRDSRGGYTF
TGTGCCAGCCGCGATCGGGACAGCCGAGGCGGCTACACCTTC
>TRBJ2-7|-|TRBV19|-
CASSIDTDYEQYF
TGTGCCAGTAGTATAGATACGGACTACGAGCAGTACTTC
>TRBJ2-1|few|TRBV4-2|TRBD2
CASSQDGTSGYNEQFF
TGTGCCAGCAGCCAAGACGGGACTAGCGGATACAATGAGCAGTTCTTC
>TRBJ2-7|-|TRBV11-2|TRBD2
CASSLGTSGYEQYF
TGTGCCAGCAGCTTAGGGACTAGCGGCTACGAGCAGTACTTC
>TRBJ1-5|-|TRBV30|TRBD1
CALGQDSNQPQHF
TGTGCCCTCGGACAGGATAGCAATCAGCCCCAGCATTTT
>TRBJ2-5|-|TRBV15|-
CATSVPGPAGETQYF
TGTGCCACCAGCGTCCCGGGCCCCGCGGGGGAGACCCAGTACTTC
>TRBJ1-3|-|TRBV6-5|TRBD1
CASRGTVSGNTIYF
TGTGCCAGCAGGGGGACAGTCTCTGGAAACACCATATATTTT
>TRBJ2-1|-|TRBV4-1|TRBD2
CASSQVDMGLAGNEQFF
TGCGCCAGCAGCCAAGTTGACATGGGACTAGCGGGGAATGAGCAGTTCTTC
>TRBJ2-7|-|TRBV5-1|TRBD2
CASSRTSGSSYEQYF
TGCGCCAGCAGCCGAACTAGCGGGAGCTCCTACGAGCAGTACTTC
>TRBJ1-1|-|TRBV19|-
CASRPETEWAEAFF
TGTGCCAGTAGGCCCGAAACGGAATGGGCTGAAGCTTTCTTT
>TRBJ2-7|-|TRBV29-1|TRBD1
CSVEGQPYEQYF
TGCAGCGTTGAGGGACAGCCTTACGAGCAGTACTTC
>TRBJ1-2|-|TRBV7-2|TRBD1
CASSPGGQKGYTF
TGTGCCAGCAGCCCGGGGGGACAGAAAGGCTACACCTTC
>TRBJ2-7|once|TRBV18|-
CASSPTGDEQYF
TGTGCCAGCTCACCAACGGGAGACGAGCAGTACTTC
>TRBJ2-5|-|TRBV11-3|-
CASSLGPRETQYF
TGTGCCAGCAGCTTGGGGCCCCGAGAGACCCAGTACTTC
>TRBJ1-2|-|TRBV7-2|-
CASSLTGYGYTF
TGTGCCAGCAGCTTAACCGGATATGGCTACACCTTC
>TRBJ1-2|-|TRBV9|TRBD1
CASSPRTGNYGYTF
TGTGCCAGCAGCCCCCGGACAGGGAACTATGGCTACACCTTC
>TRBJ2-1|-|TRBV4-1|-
CASSQDYRVMSYNEQFF
TGCGCCAGCAGCCAAGATTACAGGGTAATGTCCTACAATGAGCAGTTCTTC
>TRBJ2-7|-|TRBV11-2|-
CASSLGQPGEQYF
TGTGCCAGCAGCCTAGGACAGCCGGGGGAGCAGTACTTC
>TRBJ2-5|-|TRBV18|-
CASSPLVGETQYF
TGTGCCAGCTCACCCTTAGTAGGAGAGACCCAGTACTTC
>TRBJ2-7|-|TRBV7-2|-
CASSTRPGAPYEQYF
TGTGCCAGCAGCACCAGACCAGGGGCCCCCTACGAGCAGTACTTC
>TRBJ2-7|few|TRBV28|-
CASSSHYEQYF
TGTGCCAGCAGTAGTCATTACGAGCAGTACTTC
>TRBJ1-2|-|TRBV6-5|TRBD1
CASSYIRDSNYGYTF
TGTGCCAGCAGTTACATCCGGGACAGTAATTATGGCTACACCTTC
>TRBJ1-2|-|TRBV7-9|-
CASSLETINYGYTF
TGTGCCAGCAGCTTAGAGACAATTAACTATGGCTACACCTTC
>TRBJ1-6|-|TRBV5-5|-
CASSLSRQGNSPLHF
TGTGCCAGCAGCTTGTCGCGGCAGGGGAATTCACCCCTCCACTTT
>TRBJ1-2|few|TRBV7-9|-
CASSHQGLLDYTF
TGTGCCAGCAGCCACCAGGGTCTTCTTGACTACACCTTC